What follows are 27 T cell receptor beta chains derived from one specimen sequenced in a study of regulatory T cells in long-lasting Graves disease. Arm-PCR of CDR3 regions with iRepertoire HTBI primers generated TCR beta libraries. TCRdb re-called the multiplex PCR reads through MiXCR, storing one row per CDR3 protein. This sample carries 400,000 to 500,000 distinct CDR3 sequences, approximately 16% of them seen once, and the ten largest clones take about 25%. As for time point: newly diagnosed GD, antithyroid drugs for less than 3 months. The TCR library was made from RNA extracted from PBMCs. The same data also went into a second study, on T cells in Graves' hyperthyroidism and ophthalmopathy.

Sequenced material: peripheral blood mononuclear cells (PBMCs), taken at new diagnosis, from a patient treated with antithyroid drugs. These receptors came from a woman between 18 and 30 years old with Graves disease.

The V call is TRBV5-1, the J call TRBJ2-3, with D unclear. There are 16 residues in the CDR3. From germline, CDR1 is SGHRS and CDR2 YFSETQ. Trimming took 2 bases from V and 8 from J, leaving 21 bases between them. Written as DNA, the CDR3 is TGCGCCAGCAGCTTTCATGGCCCGGGTGTTTCAGGTACGCAGTATTTT. It yields the protein CASSFHGPGVSGTQYF. The entire variable domain, with the rest obtained from reference TRBV5-1 and TRBJ2-3, is as follows: KAGVTQTPRYLIKTRGQQVTLSCSPISGHRSVSWYQQTPGQGLQFLFEYFSETQRNKGNFPGRFSGRQFSNSRSEMNVSTLELGDSALYLCASSFHGPGVSGTQYFGPGTRLTVL.

There are a few counts of this clonotype. In DNA form, the CDR3 reads TGCAGCGTTGAGAACAGGGGGCGGAACACTGAAGCTTTCTTT. The encoded protein is CSVENRGRNTEAFF. The rearrangement uses TRBV29-1 and TRBJ1-1; 9 bases are a match to TRBD1. Germline V lookup: CDR1 SQVTM, CDR2 ANQGSEA. V lost 3 bases and J lost 1; bases outside the gene matches: 3. The CDR3 covers 14 residues.

The chain joins TRBV29-1 to TRBJ1-1; D ambiguous. Trimming pared 5 bases from V and 1 base from J, leaving 11 bases between. This CDR3 region has 13 residues. Germline values: CDR1 SQVTM, CDR2 ANQGSEA. The CDR3 DNA sequence: TGCAGCGTTTTTACATCGAGGAACACTGAAGCTTTCTTT. Protein product: CSVFTSRNTEAFF.

This chain joins TRBV15 and TRBJ2-1, with 11 bases that match TRBD2. The germline CDR1 and CDR2 sequences are LNHNV and YYDKDF (reference sequence). The CDR3 runs to 16 residues. Unmatched junction bases numbered 6, after V lost 5 bases and J lost 3 bases. CDR3 loop: CATSGRLAGFYNEQFF. For the CDR3, the DNA is TGTGCCACCAGCGGCCGACTAGCGGGATTCTACAATGAGCAGTTCTTC.

This clonotype was found a few times. This chain uses TRBV20-1 with TRBJ2-7; possible D gene TRBD2, 5 bases. Germline V lookup: CDR1 DFQATT, CDR2 SNEGSKA (reference sequence). The V end lost 3 bases, the J end lost 0 bases, and 15 bases lay between the germline ends. The CDR3 is 15 amino acids. For the CDR3, the DNA is TGCAGTGCTAGGGACTTCGACTTAAGCTCCTACGAGCAGTACTTC. Translation: CSARDFDLSSYEQYF.

For this clonotype: A much larger clone lies one base from this, so it may be a read error. The rearrangement joins TRBV20-1 to TRBJ2-5, with D unresolved. The ends were cut back, 3 bases at V and 11 bases at J, with 34 bases in the middle. Germline CDR1 reads DFQATT; CDR2 reads SNEGSKA (reference sequence). CDR3 length equals 18 residues. CDR3 bases: TGCAGTGCTAGCGGGCTAGTGCCTACACCGAACTCCTACAATGAGCAGTACTTC. Protein: CSASGLVPTPNSYNEQYF.

This clonotype was counted at least ten times. This chain connects TRBV30 to TRBJ2-1; tentative D call: TRBD2 (5 bases). Between the trimmed V and J ends, which lost 0 bases and 3 bases, there was a span of 12 bases. The V gene's germline CDR1 is GTSNPN and CDR2 SVGIG (reference sequence). The CDR3 sequence is 15 residues long. The CDR3 sequence: CAWSVLGGYYNEQFF. CDR3 in DNA: TGTGCCTGGAGTGTACTTGGAGGTTACTACAATGAGCAGTTCTTC.

There are many counts of this clonotype. The chain recombines TRBV28 with TRBJ2-7; D remains ambiguous. The CDR3 has 13 amino acids. Germline-derived CDR1 and CDR2 are MDHEN and SYDVKM. V dropped 8 bases and J dropped 1 base, with 12 bases sitting between them. CDR3 DNA: TGTGCCAGCCGGCCGGCCTCATCCTACGAGCAGTACTTC. This sequence encodes CASRPASSYEQYF.

This clonotype was seen a few times. The rearrangement joins TRBV4-1 to TRBJ2-5; unclear D gene. V lost 1 base and J lost 5, with 8 bases in between. The CDR3 sequence is 13 residues long. CDR1 and CDR2 from the germline V gene are MGHRA and YSYEKL. The CDR3 sequence is CASSQAGRETQYF. As DNA, the CDR3 is TGCGCCAGCAGCCAAGCCGGGCGCGAGACCCAGTACTTC.

The table lists this clonotype with a few counts. V and J are TRBV20-1 and TRBJ2-7; D perhaps matches TRBD1 (6 bases). Trimming took off 5 bases at V and 4 bases at J, with 12 bases between the two ends. This CDR3 contains 12 residues. Germline V CDR1 and CDR2: DFQATT, SNEGSKA (reference sequence). The CDR3 DNA reads as TGCAGTGCTTCCTCTACAGGGTACGAGCAGTACTTC. Amino acid sequence: CSASSTGYEQYF.

This clonotype was counted ten times or more. The V call is TRBV5-1, the J call TRBJ2-7, with D uncertain. The CDR3 is made up of 13 amino acids. Per the germline V gene, CDR1 is SGHRS and CDR2 is YFSETQ. Between the trimmed V and J ends, which lost 5 bases and 7 bases, there was a span of 16 bases. DNA for the CDR3: TGCGCCAGCAGTCTCGAATATCGGCGAGAGCAGTACTTC. Protein sequence: CASSLEYRREQYF.

This clonotype occurred many times. This chain links TRBV29-1 with TRBJ1-1, with D maybe TRBD1 (6 bases). CDR3 size: 13 residues. Deletions cut 7 bases from V and 4 bases from J, with 16 bases between. The germline V gene encodes CDR1 SQVTM and CDR2 ANQGSEA. DNA for the CDR3: TGCAGCGGATGTGTAGGACAGAGCACTGAAGCTTTCTTT. It specifies CSGCVGQSTEAFF.

This clonotype was counted at least ten times. V and J are TRBV7-3 and TRBJ2-1, with D perhaps assigned TRBD1 or TRBD2 (5 bases each). This CDR3 contains 15 residues. V dropped 1 base and J dropped 6 bases, with 13 bases sitting between them. The germline CDR1 and CDR2 sequences are SGHTA and FQGTGA. CDR3 loop: CASSLMRGQANEQFF. The DNA for the CDR3 is TGTGCCAGCAGCTTAATGAGGGGTCAGGCCAATGAGCAGTTCTTC.

This clonotype has a count of ten or more. The rearrangement links TRBV7-9 to TRBJ2-1; TRBD1 matches at 9 bases. Trimming cost V 3 bases and J 4 bases; bases outside gene matches: 7. The CDR3 is made up of 16 amino acids. CDR1 is SEHNR, CDR2 FQNEAQ, per germline (reference sequence). The CDR3 DNA sequence: TGTGCCAGCAGCTTCCCTACCGGGACAGGGTACAATGAGCAGTTCTTC. Translating gives CASSFPTGTGYNEQFF.

The chain uses TRBV2 and TRBJ2-5; no firm D call. V was pared by 1 base and J by 3 bases, with 9 bases between. CDR3 length: 14 amino acids. The germline V gene encodes CDR1 SNHLY and CDR2 FYNNEI. The DNA for the CDR3 is TGTGCCAGCAGTGAAGTGATGGTAAAAGAGACCCAGTACTTC. Protein product: CASSEVMVKETQYF.

This clonotype was picked up many times. The J gene is TRBJ1-4, the V gene TRBV28, with TRBD1 identical over 7 bases. Unmatched junction bases numbered 10, after V lost 5 bases and J lost 7 bases. Germline CDR1 and CDR2: MDHEN and SYDVKM. CDR3 length equals 15 residues. The CDR3: CASSHTGDVVEKLFF. The CDR3 DNA reads TGTGCCAGCAGTCACACAGGGGATGTGGTTGAAAAACTGTTTTTT.

This clonotype has at least ten counts. The chain employs TRBV11-1 and TRBJ2-7, with no clear D. Germline-derived CDR1 and CDR2 are SGHAT and FQDESV (reference sequence). The CDR3 has 15 amino acids. Trimming removed 5 bases from V and 2 bases from J, with 16 bases in between. CDR3 loop: CASSLGRTLTYEQYF. The CDR3 DNA reads as TGTGCCAGCAGCCTCGGGCGGACGCTAACCTACGAGCAGTACTTC.

This clonotype has ten or more counts. The rearrangement uses TRBV9 and TRBJ1-5; D may be TRBD1 (6 bases). Trimming pared 4 bases from V and 4 bases from J, leaving 9 bases between. The germline CDR1 and CDR2 sequences are SGDLS and YYNGEE. This CDR3 spans 13 amino acids. The CDR3 bases are TGTGCCAGCAGCCGCGACAGGAATCAGCCCCAGCATTTT. Its protein is CASSRDRNQPQHF.

This clonotype was detected ten times or more. The chain links TRBV27 to TRBJ1-2, with 7 bases identical to TRBD1. The V and J ends lost 2 bases and 0 bases, in that order; junction bases with no gene match: 3. The CDR3 sequence is 15 residues long. CDR1 is MNHEY, CDR2 SMNVEV, per germline (reference sequence). The CDR3 protein is CASSLRGLANYGYTF. DNA of the CDR3: TGTGCCAGCAGTTTAAGGGGGCTAGCTAACTATGGCTACACCTTC.

As DNA, the CDR3 is TGTGCCAGCAAACAAGGGGGGGACTATGGCTACACCTTC. The encoded protein is CASKQGGDYGYTF. The chain has TRBV6-2 or TRBV6-3 and TRBJ1-2, with a weak D call TRBD1 (6 bases). CDR1 MNHEY and CDR2 SVGEGT come from the germline V gene. The CDR3 runs to 13 residues. The germline V and J ends were trimmed by 7 bases and 3 bases, with 12 bases remaining between them.

This clonotype was seen a few times. The V gene is TRBV12-3 or TRBV12-4, the J gene TRBJ2-1; a weak D match, TRBD1 (6 bases). The CDR3 runs 13 residues. The V end was cut by 6 bases, the J end by 9 bases, with 15 bases between. Here the CDR3 DNA reads TGTGCCAGCAGGGCAGGGGCTCCAGTTGAGCAGTTCTTC. Translated, it gives CASRAGAPVEQFF.

In this sample, this clonotype turned up many times. The conserved final phenylalanine or tryptophan is absent from the CDR3, which likely points to a read error. The DNA is left out, because the CDR3 cannot be placed on it with certainty; the CDR3 is given as TCRdb lists it. The rearrangement links TRBV28 to TRBJ1-1; the DNA was not used to check the table's D call, TRBD1. Germline V gene lookup returns CDR1 MDHEN and CDR2 SYDVKM. Counting both end residues, the CDR3 totals 12 amino acids. The CDR3: CASSSPGQESGI.

The chain recombines TRBV19 with TRBJ2-1; D gene unclear. The CDR3 contains 13 residues. Trimming removed 11 bases at V and 0 bases at J, with 11 bases between. The germline CDR1 and CDR2 sequences are LNHDA and SQIVND (reference sequence). CDR3 amino acids: CASATLSYNEQFF. CDR3 bases: TGTGCCTCGGCGACGCTCTCCTACAATGAGCAGTTCTTC.

The chain combines TRBV9 with TRBJ2-7, with 9 bases fitting TRBD1. The germline V gene encodes CDR1 SGDLS and CDR2 YYNGEE. With 0 bases clipped from V and 1 base from J, the junction kept 2 bases outside the gene matches. The CDR3 length is 15 residues. CDR3 amino acids: CASSVADRGSYEQYF. The CDR3 coding sequence is TGTGCCAGCAGCGTAGCGGACAGGGGTTCCTACGAGCAGTACTTC.

This clonotype was found many times. The chain has TRBV7-6 and TRBJ2-1; TRBD2 aligns across 8 bases. The germline V gene encodes CDR1 SGHVS and CDR2 FNYEAQ. This CDR3 has 16 amino acids. Losses at the gene ends were 8 bases for V and 0 bases for J; bases not matched to a gene: 9. The CDR3 DNA is TGTGCCAGCGGTCGGTCAGGGACTAGCTCCTACAATGAGCAGTTCTTC. Translating it yields CASGRSGTSSYNEQFF.

This chain joins TRBV11-3 and TRBJ2-2; TRBD2 might be the D (6 bases). Between the trimmed V and J ends, which lost 1 base and 5 bases, there was a span of 11 bases. CDR3 size: 15 residues. The germline V gene encodes CDR1 SGHNT and CDR2 YENEEA. The chain's CDR3 is CASSLAGLETGELFF. CDR3 bases: TGTGCCAGCAGCTTAGCGGGACTGGAAACCGGGGAGCTGTTTTTT.

The table lists this clonotype with many counts. The V call is TRBV5-1, the J call TRBJ2-1; 11 bases line up with TRBD1. There are 16 residues in the CDR3. The germline V gene has CDR1 SGHRS and CDR2 YFSETQ. V lost 2 bases to trimming and J lost 3 bases; unmatched junction nucleotides: 4. Here the CDR3 DNA reads TGCGCCAGCAGCTTAACCGGGACAGGGGGCTACAATGAGCAGTTCTTC. Its translation: CASSLTGTGGYNEQFF.